Listed below are T cell receptor beta chains from one sample, sequenced in a study of T cell changes during pregnancy in multiple sclerosis. Measured with immunoSEQ multiplex PCR; TCRdb has only the in-frame clones, and not every one. The profile shows 80,000 to 100,000 clones, 80% to 95% of them singletons. The starting material was peripheral blood, obtained in the first trimester of pregnancy. All receptors derive from a female donor with multiple sclerosis, enrolled in a pregnancy study. The CDR3 runs from the conserved cysteine through the conserved F or W. The D gene is left open where the match is weak. The listing skips clone size in some rows; elsewhere it reads once, few, many or a size class.

abundance	d_gene	v_gene	j_gene	CDR3nt	CDR3aa
.	.	TRBV4-1	TRBJ1-1	TGCGCCAGCAGCCAAGACGACGGGGGGGCCGGAGGCACTGAAGCTTTCTTT	CASSQDDGGAGGTEAFF
.	TRBD2	TRBV5-1	TRBJ2-1	TGCGCCAGCAGCCTGGGACTAACTGAGCAGTTCTTC	CASSLGLTEQFF
.	TRBD1	TRBV28	TRBJ1-5	TGTGCCAGCAGTATATCCGCCCACAGGGGTAATCAGCCCCAGCATTTT	CASSISAHRGNQPQHF
.	.	TRBV6-6	TRBJ1-5	TGTGCCAGCAGTTACGGGCAGGGCCATCAGCCCCAGCATTTT	CASSYGQGHQPQHF
few	.	TRBV9	TRBJ1-3	TGTGCCAGCAGTGGAGGGGTGGGAAACACCATATATTTT	CASSGGVGNTIYF
.	TRBD1	TRBV7-3	TRBJ1-2	TGTGCCAGCAGCTTGACAGGGGGGCATGGCTACACCTTC	CASSLTGGHGYTF
.	TRBD2	TRBV5-1	TRBJ2-7	TGCGCCAGCAGCTTGACTAGCGCAAGCTCCTACGAGCAGTACTTC	CASSLTSASSYEQYF
.	.	TRBV6-1	TRBJ2-7	TGTGCCAGCAGTGAAGTGGGGCTCGACTACGAGCAGTACTTC	CASSEVGLDYEQYF
.	TRBD1	TRBV2	TRBJ2-7	TGTGCCAGCGAACCGGGACAGGGGTACGAGCAGTACTTC	CASEPGQGYEQYF
.	TRBD1	TRBV6-6	TRBJ2-7	TGTGCCAGCAGTTCTGCTGGGACAGGGTCCTACGAGCAGTACTTC	CASSSAGTGSYEQYF
.	.	TRBV28	TRBJ2-1	TGTGCCAGCAGTCCCACGGGCTCCTACAATGAGCAGTTCTTC	CASSPTGSYNEQFF
.	.	TRBV27	TRBJ1-5	TGTGCCAGCGCCAAAGGGGGGGCTGCTCAGCCCCAGCATTTT	CASAKGGAAQPQHF
few	TRBD2	TRBV28	TRBJ2-1	TGTGCCAGCAGTCCTCTAGCGGGAGATAATGAGCAGTTCTTC	CASSPLAGDNEQFF
.	TRBD2	TRBV9	TRBJ2-7	TGTGCCAGCAGCGTAGGCGGGACTAGCATGAACGAGCAGTACTTC	CASSVGGTSMNEQYF
.	.	TRBV5-8	TRBJ1-5	TGTGCCAGCAGCAATATAGGCGGGCAGCCCCAGCATTTT	CASSNIGGQPQHF
.	.	TRBV5-4	TRBJ2-5	TGTGCCAGCAGCTCCCGGACAGCGGAGACCCAGTACTTC	CASSSRTAETQYF
.	.	TRBV6-5	TRBJ1-3	TGTGCCAGCAGTCTATCCTACTCTGGAAACACCATATATTTT	CASSLSYSGNTIYF
.	TRBD2	TRBV7-3	TRBJ2-1	TGTGCCAGCAGCTTAGTTAGCGGGAGGGCAAATGAGCAGTTCTTC	CASSLVSGRANEQFF
.	.	TRBV2	TRBJ2-1	TGTGCCAGCAGTGTTGGCTCTCTCAATGAGCAGTTCTTC	CASSVGSLNEQFF
once	TRBD1	TRBV7-3	TRBJ1-3	TGTGCCAGCAGCCCCGGACAGGTCGGAGCTGGAAACACCATATATTTT	CASSPGQVGAGNTIYF
.	.	TRBV7-6	TRBJ2-1	TGTGCCAGCAGTGGGGGCGAAGCGTACAATGAGCAGTTCTTC	CASSGGEAYNEQFF
.	TRBD1	TRBV7-9	TRBJ2-3	TGTGCCAGCAGCTTAGCGTTGGGACAGGGTCGGGATACGCAGTATTTT	CASSLALGQGRDTQYF
.	TRBD2	TRBV7-2	TRBJ2-1	TGTGCCAGCAGCTTAGAACCGCCTAGCGGGAGGACTAATGAGCAGTTCTTC	CASSLEPPSGRTNEQFF
.	TRBD1	TRBV5-1	TRBJ2-5	TGCGCCAGCAGCTTGGAGGCCAGGGGGTTCGTGGAGACCCAGTACTTC	CASSLEARGFVETQYF